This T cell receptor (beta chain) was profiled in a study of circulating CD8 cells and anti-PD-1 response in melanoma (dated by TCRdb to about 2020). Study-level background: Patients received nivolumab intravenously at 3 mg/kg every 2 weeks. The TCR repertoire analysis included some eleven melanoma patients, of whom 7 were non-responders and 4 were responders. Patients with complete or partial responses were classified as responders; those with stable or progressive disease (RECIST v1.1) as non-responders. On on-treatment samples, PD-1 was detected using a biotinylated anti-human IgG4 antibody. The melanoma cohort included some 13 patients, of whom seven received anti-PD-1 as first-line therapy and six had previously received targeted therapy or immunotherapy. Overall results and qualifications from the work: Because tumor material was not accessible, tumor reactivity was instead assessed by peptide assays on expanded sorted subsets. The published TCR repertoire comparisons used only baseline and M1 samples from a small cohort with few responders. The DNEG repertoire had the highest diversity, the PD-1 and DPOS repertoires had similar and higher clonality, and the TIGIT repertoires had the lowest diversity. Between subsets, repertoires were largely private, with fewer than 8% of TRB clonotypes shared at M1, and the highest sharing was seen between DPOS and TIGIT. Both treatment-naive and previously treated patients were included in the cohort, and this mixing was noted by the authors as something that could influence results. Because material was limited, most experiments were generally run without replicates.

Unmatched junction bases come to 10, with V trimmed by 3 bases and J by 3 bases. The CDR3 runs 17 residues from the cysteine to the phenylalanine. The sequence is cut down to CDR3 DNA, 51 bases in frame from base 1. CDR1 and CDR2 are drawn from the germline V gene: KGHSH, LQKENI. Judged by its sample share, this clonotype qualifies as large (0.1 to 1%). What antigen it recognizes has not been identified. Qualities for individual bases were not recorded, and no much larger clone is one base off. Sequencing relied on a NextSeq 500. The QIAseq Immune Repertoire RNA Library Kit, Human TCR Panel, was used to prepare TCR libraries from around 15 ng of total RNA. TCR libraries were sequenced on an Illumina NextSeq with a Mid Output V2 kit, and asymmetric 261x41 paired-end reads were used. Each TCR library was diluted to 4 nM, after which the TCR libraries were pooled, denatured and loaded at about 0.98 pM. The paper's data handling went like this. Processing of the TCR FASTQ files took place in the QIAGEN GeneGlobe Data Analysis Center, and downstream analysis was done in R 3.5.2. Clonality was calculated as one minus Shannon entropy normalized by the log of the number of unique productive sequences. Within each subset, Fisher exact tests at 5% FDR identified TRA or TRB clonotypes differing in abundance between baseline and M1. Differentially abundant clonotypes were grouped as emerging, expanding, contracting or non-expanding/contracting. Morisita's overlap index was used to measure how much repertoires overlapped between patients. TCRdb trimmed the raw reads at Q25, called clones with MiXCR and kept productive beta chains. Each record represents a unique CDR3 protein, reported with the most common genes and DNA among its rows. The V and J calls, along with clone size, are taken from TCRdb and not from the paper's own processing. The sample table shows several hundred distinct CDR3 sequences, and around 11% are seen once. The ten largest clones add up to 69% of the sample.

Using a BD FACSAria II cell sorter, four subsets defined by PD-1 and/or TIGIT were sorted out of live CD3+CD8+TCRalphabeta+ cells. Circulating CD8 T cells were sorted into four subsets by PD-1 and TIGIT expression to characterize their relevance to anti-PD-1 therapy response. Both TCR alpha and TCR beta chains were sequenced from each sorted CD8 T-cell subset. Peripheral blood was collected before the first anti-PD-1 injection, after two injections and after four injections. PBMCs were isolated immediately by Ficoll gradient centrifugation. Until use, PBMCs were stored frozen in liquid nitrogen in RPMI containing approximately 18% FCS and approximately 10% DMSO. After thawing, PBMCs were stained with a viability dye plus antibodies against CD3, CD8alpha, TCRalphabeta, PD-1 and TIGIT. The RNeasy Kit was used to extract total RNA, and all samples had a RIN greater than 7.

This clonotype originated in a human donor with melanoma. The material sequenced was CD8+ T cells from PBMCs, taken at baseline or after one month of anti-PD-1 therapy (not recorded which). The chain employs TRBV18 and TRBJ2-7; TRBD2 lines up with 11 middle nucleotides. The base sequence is TGTGCCAGCTCACCCTGGACTAGCGGGCCCCAATTCTACGAGCAGTACTTC. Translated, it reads CASSPWTSGPQFYEQYF.